Listed below are T cell receptor beta chains from one sample, sequenced in a study of Ad26.COV2.S vaccination and SARS-CoV-2 variants. Some clones are missing from TCRdb's copy, which holds only in-frame ones; the method was immunoSEQ multiplex PCR. This sample yields about half a million clones, of which nearly 90% are seen a single time; 1.5% to 2% belongs to the top ten. The material was peripheral blood, obtained in a trial of Ad26.COV2.S vaccine versus placebo. Receptors originate from a person aged 18-65 years who received the Ad26.COV2.S COVID-19 vaccine or a placebo. CDR3s include the opening cysteine and the closing phenylalanine or tryptophan. Where a row states a size, it is once, few, many or the class of an expanded clone; other rows omit it.

TRBJ2-1,once,TRBV11-2,CASSRDRGSYNEQFF
TRBJ2-6,NA,TRBV6-2/TRBV6-3,CASSYYWETTLFLSGANVLTF
TRBJ2-4,NA,TRBV9,CASPLIRSFLAKNIQYF
TRBJ2-1,NA,TRBV7-2,CASSLAAGTAFNEQFF
TRBJ2-7,NA,TRBV6-2/TRBV6-3,CASSLTGLNEQYF
TRBJ2-4,NA,TRBV6-5,CASSSDRLAKNIQYF
TRBJ1-2,NA,TRBV19,CASSILPRGTLFYGYTF
TRBJ2-1,NA,TRBV5-4,CASSWGQFSYNEQFF
TRBJ2-7,NA,TRBV18,CASSRQGLLSYEQYF
TRBJ1-5,NA,TRBV7-9,CASSLAGAGRQPQHF
TRBJ1-4,NA,TRBV30,CAWSDNRGQINEKLFF
TRBJ2-6,NA,TRBV28,CATRDTYRANVLTF
TRBJ2-7,NA,TRBV21-1,CASRKEGRGAYEQYF
TRBJ2-1,NA,TRBV10-3,CAISESLGLAGGSSYNEQFF
TRBJ1-2,NA,TRBV29-1,CSVSQGAPRYGYTF
TRBJ1-2,few,TRBV28,CASSTSGGRGYGYTF
TRBJ2-1,NA,TRBV7-2,CASSFRTGGSYNEQFF
TRBJ2-1,NA,TRBV28,CASRLRWPRDYPQFF